What follows are 14 T cell receptor beta chains derived from one specimen sequenced in a study of T cells in Graves' hyperthyroidism and ophthalmopathy. Amplification yielded TCR beta CDR3 regions, with RNA transcripts as the source. The TCR CDR3 was amplified in a first-round RT-PCR using the HTBI primer set. TCRdb recomputed calls from the multiplex PCR reads with MiXCR, one row per CDR3 protein. The table shows hundreds of thousands of distinct CDR3 sequences, with roughly 40% occurring only once. The material sequenced was blood. These receptors came from a man younger than 35 with Graves' hyperthyroidism.

Ten or more counts support this clonotype. This chain uses TRBV29-1 with TRBJ1-4; TRBD1 might be the D (5 bases). The germline V gene has CDR1 SQVTM and CDR2 ANQGSEA. This CDR3 is built from 13 residues. V was pared by 7 bases and J by 7 bases, with 16 bases between. CDR3 nucleotide sequence: TGCAGCGGTGGGACGATAGGTGGTGAAAAACTGTTTTTT. Translation gives CSGGTIGGEKLFF.

This rearrangement joins TRBV29-1 to TRBJ1-2, with 7 bases identical to TRBD1. The CDR3 is 15 residues long. The V gene end was trimmed by 8 bases and the J gene end by 2 bases; junction bases not matched to a gene: 14. Germline CDR1 SQVTM, CDR2 ANQGSEA. The CDR3: CSSEARGGQNYGYTF. DNA for the CDR3: TGCAGCAGTGAAGCGCGGGGGGGACAGAACTATGGCTACACCTTC.

V usage is TRBV5-1 and J usage is TRBJ2-6; no reliable D call. Germline CDR1 reads SGHRS; CDR2 reads YFSETQ. This CDR3 is built from 16 residues. V was cut by 0 bases and J by 6 bases, with 13 bases left in between. CDR3 DNA: TGCGCCAGCAGCTTGGGCGGTGGCCTGGTGGCCAACGTCCTGACTTTC. Its protein product is CASSLGGGLVANVLTF.

This clonotype has just a few counts. This rearrangement joins TRBV4-1 to TRBJ2-7; D is unclear. This CDR3 region has 14 residues. Trimming cost V 0 bases and J 0 bases, with 6 bases left between them. The germline CDR1 and CDR2 sequences are MGHRA and YSYEKL. Here the CDR3 reads CASSQERSSYEQYF. Here the CDR3 DNA reads TGCGCCAGCAGCCAAGAAAGGAGCTCCTACGAGCAGTACTTC.

This chain joins TRBV20-1 and TRBJ2-7; 9 bases are a match to TRBD2. V trimming: 3 bases; J trimming: 4 bases; junction bases outside the gene matches: 10. The CDR3 has 15 amino acids. Germline V lookup: CDR1 DFQATT, CDR2 SNEGSKA (reference sequence). For the CDR3, the DNA is TGCAGTGCTAGGGAAGCGGGAGGTTCCTCATACGAGCAGTACTTC. Protein product: CSAREAGGSSYEQYF.

The V gene is TRBV9, the J gene TRBJ2-2; 7 nucleotides agree with TRBD1. The CDR3 spans 17 residues. Germline V CDR1 and CDR2: SGDLS, YYNGEE. Losses at the gene ends were 2 bases for V and 0 bases for J; bases not matched to a gene: 7. The CDR3 reads CASSVGIGTANTGELFF. CDR3 nucleotide sequence: TGTGCCAGCAGCGTGGGGATCGGGACAGCGAACACCGGGGAGCTGTTTTTT.

This clonotype was found a few times. This chain links TRBV7-2 with TRBJ2-2; D may be TRBD1 (6 bases). The CDR3 totals 15 residues. CDR1 and CDR2 (germline): SGHTA, FQGNSA. The V gene lost 3 bases and the J gene lost 5 bases, with 13 bases spanning the gap. CDR3 nucleotides: TGTGCCAGCAGCTTGACCGGGACACGAACCGGGGAGCTGTTTTTT. Amino acids: CASSLTGTRTGELFF.

The chain links TRBV20-1 to TRBJ2-5, with D uncertain. The CDR3 spans 11 residues. The germline V gene encodes CDR1 DFQATT and CDR2 SNEGSKA (reference sequence). Trimming cost V 5 bases and J 2 bases, with 6 bases left between them. CDR3 sequence: CSAGVQETQYF. The CDR3 nucleotides read TGCAGTGCTGGGGTACAAGAGACCCAGTACTTC.

The chain employs TRBV7-2 and TRBJ2-7, with TRBD1 matching 7 bases. Per the germline V gene, CDR1 is SGHTA and CDR2 is FQGNSA. The trim removed 4 bases at V and 4 bases at J, leaving 7 bases unmatched. This CDR3 region has 14 residues. The CDR3 coding sequence is TGTGCCAGCAGCTCGGACAGGCCCGCTTACGAGCAGTACTTC. It codes for CASSSDRPAYEQYF. The entire variable domain, with the rest obtained from reference TRBV7-2 and TRBJ2-7, is as follows: GAGVSQSPSNKVTEKGKDVELRCDPISGHTALYWYRQSLGQGLEFLIYFQGNSAPDKSGLPSDRFSAERTGGSVSTLTIQRTQQEDSAVYLCASSSDRPAYEQYFGPGTRLTVT.

This rearrangement joins TRBV29-1 to TRBJ2-2; no firm D call. CDR1 SQVTM and CDR2 ANQGSEA come from the germline V gene. Trimming shortened V by 3 bases and J by 5 bases, and 16 bases separated the two germline ends. The CDR3 has 15 amino acids. The CDR3 nucleotides read TGCAGCGTTGAGGCTACCGTAGACGGGACCGGGGAGCTGTTTTTT. This gives the protein CSVEATVDGTGELFF.

Ten or more counts support this clonotype. The V and J genes are TRBV29-1 and TRBJ1-1; 8 bases are a match to TRBD1. The CDR3 contains 14 residues. Trimming cost V 6 bases and J 1 base; bases outside gene matches: 7. CDR1 SQVTM and CDR2 ANQGSEA come from the germline V gene. CDR3 sequence reads: CSVHDRGRNTEAFF. The DNA of the CDR3 is TGCAGCGTGCATGACAGGGGACGGAACACTGAAGCTTTCTTT. The full variable domain, with the rest looked up from reference TRBV29-1 and TRBJ1-1, is SAVISQKPSRDICQRGTSLTIQCQVDSQVTMMFWYRQQPGQSLTLIATANQGSEATYESGFVIDKFPISRPNLTFSTLTVSNMSPEDSSIYLCSVHDRGRNTEAFFGQGTRLTVV.

V and J are TRBV5-4 and TRBJ1-3; weak D call: TRBD1 (5 bases). This CDR3 is built from 14 residues. Trimming took off 7 bases at V and 3 bases at J, with 14 bases between the two ends. Germline CDR1 is SGHNT and CDR2 is YYREEE (reference sequence). The CDR3 here is CASSPQGVGNTIYF. CDR3 coding DNA: TGTGCCAGCTCCCCCCAAGGGGTTGGAAACACCATATATTTT.

This clonotype was detected only a few times. The chain combines TRBV9 with TRBJ2-5; possible D gene TRBD1, 6 bases. The germline V gene has CDR1 SGDLS and CDR2 YYNGEE. V dropped 4 bases and J dropped 4 bases, with 17 bases sitting between them. The CDR3 totals 15 residues. The CDR3 protein is CASSPGQGFGETQYF. In DNA form, the CDR3 reads TGTGCCAGCAGCCCGGGCCAGGGGTTTGGAGAGACCCAGTACTTC.

This clonotype has more than one count but fewer than ten. The chain combines TRBV6-6 with TRBJ1-4; possibly TRBD1 for D (5 bases). Trimming stripped 7 bases from V and 3 bases from J, with 9 bases between. This CDR3 is built from 13 residues. Per germline, CDR1 MNHNY and CDR2 SVGAGI (reference sequence). The CDR3 DNA sequence: TGTGCCAGCATGCAGGGCTCTAATGAAAAACTGTTTTTT. It is translated as CASMQGSNEKLFF.